This T cell receptor (beta chain) was documented in a study of cytomegalovirus exposure and HLA in healthy donors. The germline V gene has CDR1 SGDLS and CDR2 YYNGEE. The CDR3 has 15 amino acids. V shed 0 bases and J shed 0 bases, with 7 bases lying between them. 60 Vbeta and 13 Jbeta primers were used in PCR. The data were produced by immunoSEQ multiplex PCR, yet TCRdb's version contains in-frame clones alone and is incomplete. This sample has 150,000 to 200,000 clones, with 65% to 85% found just once. The receptor was derived from a woman between 35 and 50 years old in good health and CMV-seropositive. This sequence joins TRBV9 and TRBJ2-1; D is unresolved. Sequenced material: PBMCs. CDR3 in DNA: TGTGCCAGCAGCGTAGACCTGAGCTCCTACAATGAGCAGTTCTTC. Encoded protein: CASSVDLSSYNEQFF.